The 30 T cell receptor beta chains in this list originate from one sample, sequenced in a study of identical twins (TCRdb year 2016). To prepare the library, 5' RACE was applied. Sequencing took place on an Illumina HiSeq 2000. The public reads were reanalyzed by TCRdb: fastp trimming at Q25, MiXCR alignment, in-frame beta chains only. Entries that share a CDR3 protein sequence are merged under the most common genes and DNA. Recorded for this sample are some 240,000 distinct CDR3 sequences; roughly 8% of them occurred a single time. 2.5% to 3.5% of the sample rests with the top ten. This sample also belongs to another study, concerning yellow fever vaccine responses in identical twins.

Sequenced material: CD8+ T cells sorted from blood. These receptors all stem from a woman aged 18-35 years in good health.

V usage is TRBV28 and J usage is TRBJ1-4; D gene uncertain. Trimming pared 6 bases from V and 5 bases from J, leaving 13 bases between. The CDR3 has 14 residues. The germline V gene encodes CDR1 MDHEN and CDR2 SYDVKM. The CDR3 bases are TGTGCCAGCAGGCCTCTGGCGCTAAATGAAAAACTGTTTTTT. It codes for CASRPLALNEKLFF.

The gene calls are TRBV4-2 and TRBJ1-1; D is uncertain. V was trimmed by 1 base and J by 6 bases, leaving 15 bases between them. CDR1 LGHNA and CDR2 YNFKEQ come from the germline V gene. CDR3 length: 15 residues. Written as DNA, the CDR3 is TGTGCCAGCAGCCAAGCGATAGTGGACGGCCCTGAAGCTTTCTTT. As protein: CASSQAIVDGPEAFF.

This clonotype has ten or more counts. The genes are TRBV21-1 and TRBJ2-3; the table names TRBD1, a call not compared with the DNA. TRBV21-1 is reported as a pseudogene. The CDR3 covers 15 residues. CDR3 nucleotides: TGTGCCAGCAGCGTGGGACAACCCTCCACAAATACGCAGTATTTT. It specifies CASSVGQPSTNTQYF.

This clonotype has more than one count but fewer than ten. The rearrangement uses TRBV12-3 or TRBV12-4 and TRBJ1-2, with TRBD1 as a possible D gene (6 bases). This CDR3 has 16 residues. Between the trimmed V and J ends, which lost 7 bases and 2 bases, there was a span of 20 bases. The CDR3: CASTTPAGGRNYGYTF. In DNA form, the CDR3 reads TGTGCCAGCACGACTCCGGCTGGGGGGCGAAACTATGGCTACACCTTC.

Many counts were recorded for this clonotype. The V and J genes are TRBV7-3 and TRBJ2-1, with TRBD1 identical over 9 bases. This CDR3 is built from 15 residues. Trimming removed 2 bases from V and 3 bases from J; junction bases left unmatched: 2. Germline CDR1 is SGHTA and CDR2 is FQGTGA. CDR3 coding DNA: TGTGCCAGCAGCTTAGGGACAGGGATCTACAATGAGCAGTTCTTC. It translates to CASSLGTGIYNEQFF.

As for this clonotype: With a much larger clone just one base away, this may be a read error. The rearrangement joins TRBV7-9 to TRBJ2-7, with 8 bases aligning to TRBD1. Trimming cost V 6 bases and J 3 bases; bases outside gene matches: 7. The CDR3 has 14 residues. The germline CDR1 and CDR2 sequences are SEHNR and FQNEAQ (reference sequence). The CDR3, as DNA: TGTGCCAGCAGTCCCCGGGACAGGTTCTACGAGCAGTACTTC. Translation gives CASSPRDRFYEQYF.

The chain joins TRBV27 to TRBJ2-2; 11 bases align to TRBD2. The CDR3 runs to 20 residues. CDR1 MNHEY and CDR2 SMNVEV come from the germline V gene (reference sequence). The V segment lost 5 bases and the J segment 4 bases; nucleotides outside the gene matches: 18. CDR3: CASSPGTSGKVVVGTGELFF. The CDR3 DNA sequence: TGTGCCAGCAGTCCGGGGACTAGCGGAAAGGTCGTTGTAGGCACCGGGGAGCTGTTTTTT.

J is TRBJ1-1 and V is TRBV27, with D maybe TRBD1 (6 bases). CDR3 length: 14 residues. V gave up 7 bases and J gave up 2 bases, with 14 bases separating them. The germline gives CDR1 MNHEY, CDR2 SMNVEV (reference sequence). The CDR3 DNA is TGTGCCAGCAATTCGTTGGGGGCAAACACTGAAGCTTTCTTT. This gives the protein CASNSLGANTEAFF.

This clonotype was seen ten or more times. This chain connects TRBV10-2 to TRBJ2-3; 13 bases match TRBD2. V was clipped by 6 bases and J by 4 bases; unmatched bases: 4. Germline loops: CDR1 WSHSY, CDR2 SAAADI. The CDR3 loop spans 15 amino acids. The CDR3 DNA follows: TGCGCCAGCAGAGGACTAGCGGGAGCCCCAGATACGCAGTATTTT. It specifies CASRGLAGAPDTQYF.

This clonotype was recorded a few times. This chain joins TRBV2 and TRBJ2-3, with D possibly matching TRBD2 (6 bases). The CDR3 extends over 13 amino acids. V lost 8 bases to trimming and J lost 1 base, with 10 bases between them. Per germline, CDR1 SNHLY and CDR2 FYNNEI. The CDR3 reads CASGGVGTDTQYF. The CDR3, as DNA: TGTGCCAGCGGCGGGGTAGGCACAGATACGCAGTATTTT.

This clonotype was detected a few times. The chain couples TRBV6-5 to TRBJ2-2, with 9 bases matching TRBD2. The CDR3 has 16 amino acids. The germline gives CDR1 MNHEY, CDR2 SVGAGI. The V segment lost 3 bases and the J segment 7 bases; nucleotides outside the gene matches: 9. CDR3 sequence (DNA): TGTGCCAGCAGTTATATTCGCGGCGGGAGGGACGGGGAGCTGTTTTTT. This sequence encodes CASSYIRGGRDGELFF.

The chain has TRBV6-5 and TRBJ2-7, with TRBD2 as a possible D gene (6 bases). Germline V gene data show CDR1 as MNHEY and CDR2 as SVGAGI. V dropped 2 bases and J dropped 0 bases, with 11 bases sitting between them. CDR3 length: 15 residues. The CDR3 DNA reads TGTGCCAGCAGTTACCTTAGCGGCAGCTCCTACGAGCAGTACTTC. It yields the protein CASSYLSGSSYEQYF.

This clonotype was seen more than once but under ten times. The V gene is TRBV4-3, the J gene TRBJ2-1; 8 bases align to TRBD2. CDR1 and CDR2 (germline): LGHNA, YSLEER. The CDR3 extends over 16 amino acids. Germline trimming cut 3 bases from V and 4 bases from J; bases unmatched to any gene: 8. The CDR3 DNA reads as TGCGCCAGCAGCCAGGTGAGCGGGAGAGCTTACAATGAGCAGTTCTTC. Translation: CASSQVSGRAYNEQFF.

The chain is built from TRBV20-1 and TRBJ2-7; D not resolved. Germline V gene sequence: CDR1 DFQATT, CDR2 SNEGSKA (reference sequence). Trimming stripped 7 bases from V and 3 bases from J, with 16 bases between. The CDR3 is 13 residues long. Here the CDR3 reads CSVVGLDRYEQYF. The DNA of the CDR3 is TGCAGTGTGGTAGGTCTAGACCGCTACGAGCAGTACTTC.

This clonotype was observed at least ten times. This chain's CDR3 is CAIRKQGNVYNEQFF. The CDR3 nucleotides are TGTGCCATCAGGAAACAGGGTAACGTTTACAATGAGCAGTTCTTC. This chain uses TRBV10-3 with TRBJ2-1; D possibly corresponds to TRBD1 (6 bases). Trimming took 6 bases from V and 4 from J, leaving 16 bases between them. Per the germline V gene, CDR1 is ENHRY and CDR2 is SYGVKD. The length of the CDR3 is 15 residues.

This clonotype appeared a few times. Written as DNA, the CDR3 is TGCAGCGTTGTAGGGCTAGCGGGAGATACCGGGGAGCTGTTTTTT. Protein sequence: CSVVGLAGDTGELFF. This chain uses TRBV29-1 with TRBJ2-2, with 10 positions matching TRBD2. The V gene end was trimmed by 4 bases and the J gene end by 5 bases; junction bases not matched to a gene: 7. The CDR3 has 15 residues. Per germline, CDR1 SQVTM and CDR2 ANQGSEA.

The gene calls are TRBV4-3 and TRBJ2-1, with D possibly TRBD1 on 6 matching bases. Germline assignment: CDR1 LGHNA and CDR2 YSLEER. Trimming took 4 bases from V and 4 from J, leaving 11 bases between them. The CDR3 sequence is 14 residues long. The CDR3 is CASSRNREYNEQFF. CDR3 sequence (DNA): TGCGCCAGCAGCCGGAACAGGGAGTACAATGAGCAGTTCTTC.

This clonotype was detected a few times. The V gene is TRBV27, the J gene TRBJ2-7, with D unclear. The CDR3 spans 14 residues. V was shortened by 5 bases and J by 4 bases, with 15 bases between the two germline ends. Germline V gene data show CDR1 as MNHEY and CDR2 as SMNVEV (reference sequence). The CDR3 sequence: CASSPNPTVYEQYF. Written as DNA, the CDR3 is TGTGCCAGCAGTCCTAACCCAACAGTTTACGAGCAGTACTTC.

In its sample, this clonotype was seen a few times. V and J are TRBV7-9 and TRBJ2-3; TRBD2 agrees at 11 bases. CDR1 and CDR2 from the germline V gene are SEHNR and FQNEAQ (reference sequence). Losses at the gene ends were 5 bases for V and 2 bases for J; bases not matched to a gene: 3. CDR3 length: 15 amino acids. In nucleotides, the CDR3 is TGTGCCAGCAGCCCGACTAGCGGGAACACAGATACGCAGTATTTT. Translating gives CASSPTSGNTDTQYF.

This clonotype was observed a few times. V gene TRBV19 combines with J gene TRBJ2-1; 7 bases align to TRBD1. Unmatched junction bases numbered 2, after V lost 10 bases and J lost 2 bases. Germline loops: CDR1 LNHDA, CDR2 SQIVND (reference sequence). The CDR3 is made up of 12 amino acids. CDR3 nucleotides: TGTGCCACGACAGGGACCTACAATGAGCAGTTCTTC. Translated, it gives CATTGTYNEQFF.

This clonotype was counted at least ten times. This rearrangement joins TRBV27 to TRBJ2-7, with D uncertain. CDR1 MNHEY and CDR2 SMNVEV come from the germline V gene (reference sequence). V was cut by 2 bases and J by 3 bases, with 8 bases left in between. The CDR3 loop spans 13 amino acids. DNA of the CDR3: TGTGCCAGCAGTTTAGGACGATACTACGAGCAGTACTTC. The encoded protein is CASSLGRYYEQYF.

This clonotype was picked up many times. The rearrangement joins TRBV25-1 to TRBJ1-4; D unclear. This CDR3 contains 14 residues. The V end lost 1 base, the J end lost 13 bases, and 16 bases lay between the germline ends. CDR1 MGHDK and CDR2 SYGVNS come from the germline V gene. CDR3 amino acids: CASSEWLLFWGLFF. DNA for the CDR3: TGTGCCAGCAGTGAATGGCTTTTATTCTGGGGACTGTTTTTT. Variable domain in full (rest from reference TRBV25-1 and TRBJ1-4): EADIYQTPRYLVIGTGKKITLECSQTMGHDKMYWYQQDPGMELHLIHYSYGVNSTEKGDLSSESTVSRIRTEHFPLTLESARPSHTSQYLCASSEWLLFWGLFFGSGTQLSVL.

The chain uses TRBV21-1 and TRBJ2-7; TRBD2 reflects the table's D call only, with no check against the DNA. TRBV21-1 is a pseudogene locus. CDR3 length equals 16 residues. CDR3 sequence reads: CASSKCRSGASYEQYF. The CDR3 DNA follows: TGTGCCAGCAGCAAGTGTCGTAGCGGGGCCTCCTACGAGCAGTACTTC.

This CDR3 reads CAISESNNEQFF. The DNA of the CDR3 is TGTGCCATCAGTGAGAGTAACAATGAGCAGTTCTTC. The V and J genes are TRBV10-3 and TRBJ2-1; D not resolved. CDR3 size: 12 residues. Trimming removed 2 bases from V and 5 bases from J, with 4 bases in between. Per germline, CDR1 ENHRY and CDR2 SYGVKD.

This clonotype was recorded at least ten times. The CDR3 bases are TGTGCCAGCAGCTTGGAGGCTAGCGGGTTTTACAATGAGCAGTTCTTC. Its protein is CASSLEASGFYNEQFF. V and J are TRBV5-6 and TRBJ2-1, with TRBD2 matching 8 bases. The CDR3 is made up of 16 amino acids. Germline V CDR1 and CDR2: SGHDT, YYEEEE. The V gene end was trimmed by 0 bases and the J gene end by 4 bases; junction bases not matched to a gene: 6.

The sample holds many counts of this clonotype. The chain is built from TRBV12-3 or TRBV12-4 and TRBJ2-7; a possible D gene is TRBD1 (6 bases). This CDR3 has 13 amino acids. Trimming took off 5 bases at V and 3 bases at J, with 11 bases between the two ends. As DNA, the CDR3 is TGTGCCAGCAGTCCGGGACACAGCTACGAGCAGTACTTC. Translation: CASSPGHSYEQYF.

The genes are TRBV6-5 and TRBJ2-7; possibly TRBD1 for D (5 bases). The V gene lost 2 bases and the J gene lost 5 bases, with 10 bases spanning the gap. Germline assignment: CDR1 MNHEY and CDR2 SVGAGI. The CDR3 contains 13 residues. The CDR3 is CASSYAGYHEQYF. The DNA of the CDR3 is TGTGCCAGCAGTTACGCAGGGTACCACGAGCAGTACTTC.

Only a few counts were recorded for this clonotype. This chain links TRBV5-1 with TRBJ2-7; 8 positions agree with TRBD1. Trimming took 4 bases from V and 3 from J; bases not matched to a gene: 15. The CDR3 is made up of 17 amino acids. The V gene's germline CDR1 is SGHRS and CDR2 YFSETQ. CDR3 coding DNA: TGCGCCAGCAGCGCCGTTGGACAGGGTTTTACCGACTACGAGCAGTACTTC. It yields the protein CASSAVGQGFTDYEQYF.

The rearrangement joins TRBV6-2 or TRBV6-3 to TRBJ2-7; 10 bases fit TRBD1. The CDR3 is made up of 12 amino acids. Looked up from germline, CDR1 is MNHEY and CDR2 is SVGEGT. Trimming cost V 9 bases and J 6 bases; bases outside gene matches: 5. The CDR3 nucleotides read TGTGCCAGGGGGACAGGGGTGCTCGAGCAGTACTTC. It yields the protein CARGTGVLEQYF.

This clonotype occurred many times. The chain employs TRBV29-1 and TRBJ2-7, with 7 bases identical to TRBD2. Germline assignment: CDR1 SQVTM and CDR2 ANQGSEA. This CDR3 spans 14 amino acids. The junction had 9 bases not matched to a gene; V was cut back by 7 bases and J by 0 bases. CDR3 amino acids: CSGVLGGSSYEQYF. The CDR3, as DNA: TGCAGCGGGGTCCTGGGGGGGAGCTCCTACGAGCAGTACTTC.